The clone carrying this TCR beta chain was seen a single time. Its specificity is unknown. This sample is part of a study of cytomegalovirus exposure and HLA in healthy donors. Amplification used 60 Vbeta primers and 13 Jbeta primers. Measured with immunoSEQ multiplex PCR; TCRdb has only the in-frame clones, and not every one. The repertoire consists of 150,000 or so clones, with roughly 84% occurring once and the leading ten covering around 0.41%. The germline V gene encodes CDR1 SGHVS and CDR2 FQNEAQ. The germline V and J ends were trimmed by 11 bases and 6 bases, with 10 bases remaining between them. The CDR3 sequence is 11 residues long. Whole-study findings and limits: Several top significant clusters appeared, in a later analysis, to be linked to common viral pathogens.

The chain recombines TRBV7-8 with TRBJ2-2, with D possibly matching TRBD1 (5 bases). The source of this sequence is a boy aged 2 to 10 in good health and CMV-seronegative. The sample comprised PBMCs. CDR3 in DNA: TGTGCCGGTCAGGGTTCCGGGGAGCTGTTTTTT. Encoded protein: CAGQGSGELFF.